Reported below is one TCR beta chain. What it binds is unknown. The V gene lost 7 bases and the J gene lost 0 bases, with 13 bases spanning the gap. CDR3 size: 14 residues. Germline CDR1 SGHTS, CDR2 YDEGEE. The data were taken from a study of T cell responses to AZD1222 COVID-19 vaccine. Study-wide points: With dominance at 160-218 and 743-854, vaccine-associated CD4 TCRs spanned spike. Within unmutated variant regions lay the reported targets of nearly half of spike-specific TCRs.

This table comes from immunoSEQ multiplex PCR, and its TCRdb copy is limited to in-frame clones, with some not included. This sample carries approximately 110,000 clones, around 83% of them seen once, and the ten largest clones take around 4.4%. This sequence originates from an adult who received the AZD1222 COVID-19 vaccine. The sample consisted of peripheral blood, taken 28 days after the second AZD1222 dose. The rearrangement joins TRBV5-8 to TRBJ2-5, with unresolved D. DNA of the CDR3: TGTGCCAGCGGACCCGCCCCGGACCAAGAGACCCAGTACTTC. Its translation: CASGPAPDQETQYF. The full variable domain, rest sourced from reference TRBV5-8 and TRBJ2-5, is EAGVTQSPTHLIKTRGQQATLRCSPISGHTSVYWYQQALGLGLQFLLWYDEGEERNRGNFPPRFSGRQFPNYSSELNVNALELEDSALYLCASGPAPDQETQYFGPGTRLLVL.